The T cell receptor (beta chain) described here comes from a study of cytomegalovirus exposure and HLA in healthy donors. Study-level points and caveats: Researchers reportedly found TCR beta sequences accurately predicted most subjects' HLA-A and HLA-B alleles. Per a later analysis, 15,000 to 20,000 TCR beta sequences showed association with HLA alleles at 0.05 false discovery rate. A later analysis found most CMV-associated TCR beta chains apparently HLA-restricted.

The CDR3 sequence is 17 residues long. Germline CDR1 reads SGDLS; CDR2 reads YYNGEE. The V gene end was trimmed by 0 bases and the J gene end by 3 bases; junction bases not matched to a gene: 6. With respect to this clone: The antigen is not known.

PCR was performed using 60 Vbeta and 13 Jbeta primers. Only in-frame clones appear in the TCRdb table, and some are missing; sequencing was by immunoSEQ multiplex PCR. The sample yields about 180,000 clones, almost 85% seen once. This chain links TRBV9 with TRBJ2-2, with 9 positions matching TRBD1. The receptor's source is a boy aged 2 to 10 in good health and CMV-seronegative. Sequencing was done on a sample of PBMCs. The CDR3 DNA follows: TGTGCCAGCAGCGTAGAGCGACAGGGGGTATACACCGGGGAGCTGTTTTTT. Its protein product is CASSVERQGVYTGELFF.